Below are 24 T cell receptor beta chains sequenced from a single sample in a study of blood T cell repertoires in COVID-19 (dated by TCRdb to 2020 to 2022). Library preparation was by the immunoSEQ multiplex PCR assay. Drawn from immuneACCESS, this table holds only the in-frame rearrangements with V and J called that TCRdb kept. Clones are partly lost; checked studies trace under half to an unresolved V gene and leave the rest unexplained. The sample data list about 41,000 clones, and 65% to 85% of these were observed just once. The ten biggest clones cover 35% to 45% of the sample. Sequencing was carried out using peripheral blood. The receptors derive from a man aged 35 to 55 with active or convalescent COVID-19.

This clone occurred once. The chain's CDR3 is CAWSNGRTEAFF. CDR3 DNA sequence: TGTGCCTGGAGTAATGGGAGGACTGAAGCTTTCTTT. The chain uses TRBV30 and TRBJ1-1; D call uncertain. The V end was cut by 2 bases, the J end by 5 bases, with 9 bases between. Germline values: CDR1 GTSNPN, CDR2 SVGIG (reference sequence). The CDR3 spans 12 residues.

V usage is TRBV7-2 and J usage is TRBJ2-1; TRBD2 aligns across 10 bases. This CDR3 is built from 18 residues. Germline V gene data show CDR1 as SGHTA and CDR2 as FQGNSA. Trimming removed 1 base from V and 4 bases from J; junction bases left unmatched: 10. CDR3 sequence (DNA): TGTGCCAGCAGCTTAGGACTAGCGGGCCGAAGGGGGTACAATGAGCAGTTCTTC. It specifies CASSLGLAGRRGYNEQFF.

This clone was observed a single time. The chain joins TRBV3-1 (or the pseudogene TRBV3-2) to TRBJ2-3; D is perhaps TRBD2 (5 bases). From germline, CDR1 is LGHDT and CDR2 YNNKEL (reference sequence). There are 15 residues in the CDR3. Trimming stripped 8 bases from V and 1 base from J, with 16 bases between. CDR3 loop: CASRLVGLGTDTQYF. DNA of the CDR3: TGTGCCAGCCGCCTTGTAGGACTCGGCACAGATACGCAGTATTTT.

This clone came up once. V and J are TRBV5-1 and TRBJ2-5; TRBD2 matches 12 bases. The CDR3 has 16 amino acids. V trimming: 4 bases; J trimming: 4 bases; junction bases outside the gene matches: 8. Germline CDR1 reads SGHRS; CDR2 reads YFSETQ. CDR3 protein: CASSLGASGRGETQYF. In DNA, the CDR3 is TGCGCCAGCAGCCTGGGGGCTAGCGGGAGGGGAGAGACCCAGTACTTC.

The chain recombines TRBV6-5 with TRBJ2-3; 8 nucleotides line up with TRBD1. This CDR3 has 13 residues. With 4 bases clipped from V and 3 bases from J, the junction kept 0 bases outside the gene matches. CDR1 is MNHEY, CDR2 SVGAGI, per germline. CDR3 sequence reads: CASSWDRTDTQYF. The DNA of the CDR3 is TGTGCCAGCAGTTGGGACAGGACAGATACGCAGTATTTT.

V usage is TRBV6-5 and J usage is TRBJ1-2, with 11 bases that match TRBD1. CDR3 length equals 15 residues. Germline lookup yields CDR1 MNHEY and CDR2 SVGAGI. After removal of 6 bases from V and 8 bases from J, the junction contained 11 bases not matched to a gene. CDR3 amino acids: CASSPHGQGAGGYTF. CDR3 bases: TGTGCCAGCAGCCCGCACGGACAGGGGGCGGGCGGCTACACCTTC.

This rearrangement joins TRBV28 to TRBJ1-4, with unresolved D. The CDR3 is made up of 15 amino acids. Germline V gives CDR1 MDHEN, CDR2 SYDVKM. Trimming stripped 5 bases from V and 5 bases from J, with 15 bases between. The CDR3 nucleotides read TGTGCCAGCAGTAGTATTGCACAGCGGAATGAAAAACTGTTTTTT. Translation gives CASSSIAQRNEKLFF.

The CDR3 nucleotides read TGCGCCAGCAGCACACGGACAGGAGAGTATGGCTACACCTTC. Translated, it gives CASSTRTGEYGYTF. This sequence joins TRBV4-3 and TRBJ1-2, with TRBD1 identical over 7 bases. The V and J ends lost 5 bases and 5 bases, in that order; junction bases with no gene match: 8. The CDR3 has 14 residues. The germline V gene has CDR1 LGHNA and CDR2 YSLEER.

The chain carries TRBV5-1 and TRBJ2-3, with D maybe TRBD2 (6 bases). V lost 4 bases, J lost 3 bases, and 12 bases lay in between. CDR3 size: 14 residues. Germline V gene sequence: CDR1 SGHRS, CDR2 YFSETQ. CDR3 DNA sequence: TGCGCCAGCAGCGCGGGACGGTCGACAGATACGCAGTATTTT. Its protein is CASSAGRSTDTQYF.

The rearrangement uses TRBV18 and TRBJ2-1; D is unresolved. Germline CDR1 and CDR2: KGHSH and LQKENI. V lost 1 base, J lost 9 bases, and 16 bases lay in between. The CDR3 has 15 residues. The CDR3 spells CASSPRGAAEGEQFF. CDR3 sequence (DNA): TGTGCCAGCTCACCACGTGGCGCGGCAGAAGGTGAGCAGTTCTTC.

The chain carries TRBV6-5 and TRBJ2-2; possible D gene TRBD2, 5 bases. The V and J ends lost 6 bases and 9 bases respectively, with 17 bases between them. The CDR3 totals 14 residues. CDR1 is MNHEY, CDR2 SVGAGI, per germline. CDR3 amino acids: CASSYGRTQRELFF. DNA for the CDR3: TGTGCCAGCAGCTACGGACGGACTCAAAGGGAGCTGTTTTTT.

The V gene is TRBV9, the J gene TRBJ2-2, with 7 bases lining up with TRBD1. The CDR3 spans 15 residues. With 3 bases clipped from V and 6 bases from J, the junction kept 8 bases outside the gene matches. Germline CDR1 is SGDLS and CDR2 is YYNGEE. CDR3 nucleotides: TGTGCCAGCAGCGGGAGACAGGGTAGAGCCGGGGAGCTGTTTTTT. Protein: CASSGRQGRAGELFF.

This clone is labeled large (0.1 to 1%). The rearrangement joins TRBV29-1 to TRBJ2-3; TRBD1 aligns across 7 bases. Germline CDR1 is SQVTM and CDR2 is ANQGSEA. This CDR3 region has 18 residues. V lost 0 bases, J lost 2 bases, and 14 bases stayed unmatched. The CDR3 nucleotides read TGCAGCGTTGAAGATTTAATTCGCAGGGGGAGTACCACAGATACGCAGTATTTT. Residues: CSVEDLIRRGSTTDTQYF.

V gene TRBV3-1 (or the pseudogene TRBV3-2) combines with J gene TRBJ1-2; D is ambiguous. The CDR3 extends over 12 amino acids. With 5 bases removed from V and 2 bases from J, the gap between germline ends came to 6 bases. CDR1 and CDR2 (germline): LGHDT, YNNKEL (reference sequence). CDR3 in DNA: TGTGCCAGCAGCTTAGTAAACTATGGCTACACCTTC. As protein: CASSLVNYGYTF.

The rearrangement uses TRBV19 and TRBJ2-2, with a weak D call TRBD1 (6 bases). This CDR3 is built from 14 residues. The germline V gene encodes CDR1 LNHDA and CDR2 SQIVND (reference sequence). With 6 bases removed from V and 1 base from J, the gap between germline ends came to 9 bases. CDR3 protein: CASRPGQNTGELFF. CDR3 nucleotides: TGTGCCAGTAGACCGGGACAGAACACCGGGGAGCTGTTTTTT.

The DNA for the CDR3 is TGTGCCAGCAGTTATTCCCCGGCAGGGAGGAACGAAAAACTGTTTTTT. Encoded protein: CASSYSPAGRNEKLFF. The rearrangement links TRBV6-5 to TRBJ1-4; the D gene is possibly TRBD1 (5 bases). The CDR3 has 16 amino acids. CDR1 MNHEY and CDR2 SVGAGI come from the germline V gene. The V end lost 3 bases, the J end lost 8 bases, and 19 bases lay between the germline ends.

This chain links TRBV12-3 or TRBV12-4 with TRBJ2-7, with 8 bases that match TRBD1. The CDR3 is 13 residues long. The V and J ends lost 6 bases and 7 bases, in that order; junction bases with no gene match: 8. For the CDR3, the DNA is TGTGCCAGCAGCCTTCGACAGGGGAAAGAGCAGTACTTC. Translated: CASSLRQGKEQYF.

This clone was counted between two and nine times. The rearrangement joins TRBV30 to TRBJ1-3, with 7 bases fitting TRBD1. The CDR3 extends over 15 amino acids. The V segment lost 0 bases and the J segment 4 bases; nucleotides outside the gene matches: 6. Germline CDR1 GTSNPN, CDR2 SVGIG (reference sequence). CDR3 nucleotides: TGTGCCTGGAGTGTAGGCGCGGACAGGGGAAACACCATATATTTT. Translated, it gives CAWSVGADRGNTIYF.

The genes are TRBV5-6 and TRBJ1-2, with 7 bases aligning to TRBD1. V lost 2 bases to trimming and J lost 6 bases; unmatched junction nucleotides: 10. This CDR3 is built from 15 residues. Germline values: CDR1 SGHDT, CDR2 YYEEEE. CDR3 amino acids: CASSFRQGTIDGYTF. CDR3 in DNA: TGTGCCAGCAGCTTCCGACAGGGTACTATAGATGGCTACACCTTC.

J is TRBJ2-5 and V is TRBV6-5; the D gene is possibly TRBD2 (6 bases). There are 14 residues in the CDR3. Germline CDR1 MNHEY, CDR2 SVGAGI. Trimming removed 8 bases at V and 6 bases at J, with 19 bases between. The CDR3 DNA sequence: TGTGCCAGCTGGAGGGCGGACTTGGCCCAGACCCAGTACTTC. Translation: CASWRADLAQTQYF.

The CDR3 loop reads CASSVGLDNYGYTF. The CDR3 nucleotides are TGTGCCAGCAGCGTAGGGTTAGATAACTATGGCTACACCTTC. V and J are TRBV9 and TRBJ1-2, with D unresolved. The V end was cut by 0 bases, the J end by 1 base, with 7 bases between. There are 14 residues in the CDR3. Germline CDR1 and CDR2: SGDLS and YYNGEE.

J is TRBJ1-3 and V is TRBV6-6, with D hard to call. The V gene's germline CDR1 is MNHNY and CDR2 SVGAGI (reference sequence). V was cut by 8 bases and J by 4 bases, with 3 bases left in between. The CDR3 contains 10 residues. In DNA, the CDR3 is TGTGCCAGCCTCGGAAACACCATATATTTT. Encoded protein: CASLGNTIYF.

The chain is built from TRBV7-8 and TRBJ1-6, with 7 bases identical to TRBD1. Germline V gene sequence: CDR1 SGHVS, CDR2 FQNEAQ. This CDR3 has 15 amino acids. J gave up 7 bases and V 4 bases, and 7 bases lay outside the gene matches. The DNA for the CDR3 is TGTGCCAGCAGCTACAGGGACAGCTCGAATTCACCCCTCCACTTT. Translating it yields CASSYRDSSNSPLHF.

This chain connects TRBV9 to TRBJ2-3, with D possibly being TRBD2 (7 bases). CDR1 and CDR2 (germline): SGDLS, YYNGEE. The CDR3 runs to 16 residues. The V gene lost 4 bases and the J gene lost 6 bases, with 21 bases spanning the gap. Here the CDR3 DNA reads TGTGCCAGCAGCCCACGGCGGGGGCAACCAATGGATACGCAGTATTTT. Protein sequence: CASSPRRGQPMDTQYF. The entire variable domain, with the rest obtained from reference TRBV9 and TRBJ2-3, is as follows: DSGVTQTPKHLITATGQRVTLRCSPRSGDLSVYWYQQSLDQGLQFLIQYYNGEERAKGNILERFSAQQFPDLHSELNLSSLELGDSALYFCASSPRRGQPMDTQYFGPGTRLTVL.